Listed here are 20 T cell receptor beta chains from one sample, sequenced in a study of blood T cell repertoires in COVID-19. Repertoires were generated with immunoSEQ multiplex PCR, while TCRdb's copy carries only in-frame clones and drops some. The profile covers 250,000 to 300,000 clones, with approximately 85% appearing a single time and less than 2.5% taken by the ten largest. Sequenced: PBMCs or T cells enriched from blood (not recorded which). The receptors stem from a woman aged 50 to 60 who had recovered from COVID-19.

The chain links TRBV19 to TRBJ1-5; D might be TRBD1 (5 bases). CDR1 and CDR2 (germline): LNHDA, SQIVND (reference sequence). Trimming removed 3 bases at V and 0 bases at J, with 24 bases between. This CDR3 is built from 20 residues. As DNA, the CDR3 is TGTGCCAGTAGTATGGGAACGACAGAACCCTCTTTTTATAGCAATCAGCCCCAGCATTTT. Protein: CASSMGTTEPSFYSNQPQHF.

The chain joins TRBV7-2 to TRBJ2-7; possibly TRBD2 for D (6 bases). Per germline, CDR1 SGHTA and CDR2 FQGNSA. The CDR3 sequence is 17 residues long. Trimming removed 4 bases from V and 0 bases from J, with 19 bases in between. In DNA form, the CDR3 reads TGTGCCAGCAGCTCAAACCTGGGGGGACCCAGCTCCTACGAGCAGTACTTC. It yields the protein CASSSNLGGPSSYEQYF.

The chain couples TRBV7-3 to TRBJ1-1; the D is unclear. There are 14 residues in the CDR3. CDR1 is SGHTA and CDR2 is FQGTGA in the germline V gene. Between the trimmed V and J ends, which lost 2 bases and 5 bases, there was a span of 12 bases. CDR3 protein: CASSLSGRVTEAFF. The CDR3, as DNA: TGTGCCAGCAGCTTATCCGGTCGAGTAACTGAAGCTTTCTTT.

Of note for this clone: Different DNA sequences within this sample yield the same CDR3. The rearrangement links TRBV3-1 (or the pseudogene TRBV3-2) to TRBJ2-5; 7 bases are shared with TRBD2. This CDR3 spans 13 amino acids. J was trimmed by 4 bases and V by 1 base; bases with no gene match: 0. Looked up from germline, CDR1 is LGHDT and CDR2 is YNNKEL (reference sequence). CDR3 nucleotide sequence: TGTGCCAGCAGCCAAGGCGGGAGAGAGACCCAGTACTTC. It translates to CASSQGGRETQYF.

The chain uses TRBV7-8 and TRBJ1-5; D is undetermined. This CDR3 is 14 amino acids long. The germline CDR1 and CDR2 sequences are SGHVS and FQNEAQ. Trimming left V 2 bases short and J 6 bases short, with 11 bases between. The CDR3 protein is CASSLSTWVQPQHF. As DNA, the CDR3 is TGTGCCAGCAGCTTATCGACTTGGGTTCAGCCCCAGCATTTT.

The CDR3 DNA reads as TGTGCCAGTAGTATTCGCGCGGGACTAGCGGCCTACGAGCAGTACTTC. This translates into CASSIRAGLAAYEQYF. This sequence joins TRBV19 and TRBJ2-7; 11 bases align to TRBD2. J lost 2 bases, V lost 3 bases, and 6 bases had no gene match. The CDR3 loop spans 16 amino acids. Germline CDR1 and CDR2: LNHDA and SQIVND (reference sequence).

The V and J genes are TRBV27 and TRBJ2-7; D perhaps matches TRBD1 (6 bases). This CDR3 is built from 13 residues. Germline V lookup: CDR1 MNHEY, CDR2 SMNVEV (reference sequence). Trimming removed 2 bases from V and 2 bases from J, with 7 bases in between. The CDR3 reads CASSLGDTYEQYF. Written as DNA, the CDR3 is TGTGCCAGCAGTTTAGGGGACACCTACGAGCAGTACTTC.

V is TRBV7-6 and J is TRBJ2-1; D remains unclear. Germline CDR1 and CDR2: SGHVS and FNYEAQ. The CDR3 is made up of 12 amino acids. V was clipped by 5 bases and J by 9 bases, with 11 bases between them. DNA of the CDR3: TGTGCCAGCAGCGAATCAGAAAGTGAGCAGTTCTTC. Its protein is CASSESESEQFF.

V usage is TRBV28 and J usage is TRBJ2-5; possible D gene TRBD2, 5 bases. CDR3 length: 16 amino acids. V lost 4 bases and J 1 base, leaving 16 bases between the germline ends. Germline values: CDR1 MDHEN, CDR2 SYDVKM. CDR3 sequence reads: CASSSRSWEPQETQYF. CDR3 DNA sequence: TGTGCCAGCAGTTCCCGATCATGGGAGCCCCAAGAGACCCAGTACTTC.

The CDR3 loop reads CASSTYSGRASLRYEQYF. The CDR3, as DNA: TGTGCCAGCAGTACCTATAGCGGGAGGGCCTCATTACGCTACGAGCAGTACTTC. This rearrangement joins TRBV27 to TRBJ2-7; 11 bases align to TRBD2. The germline V gene encodes CDR1 MNHEY and CDR2 SMNVEV (reference sequence). Unmatched junction bases numbered 15, after V lost 5 bases and J lost 3 bases. CDR3 length equals 18 residues.

This chain links TRBV19 with TRBJ1-2, with D uncertain. There are 14 residues in the CDR3. Per the germline V gene, CDR1 is LNHDA and CDR2 is SQIVND (reference sequence). V was clipped by 5 bases and J by 1 base, with 11 bases between them. The DNA of the CDR3 is TGTGCCAGTAGTCACAGAGCCGTTAACTATGGCTACACCTTC. Its translation is CASSHRAVNYGYTF.

This chain joins TRBV18 and TRBJ2-3, with 14 nucleotides matching TRBD2. Trimming removed 3 bases from V and 0 bases from J; junction bases left unmatched: 2. Germline V lookup: CDR1 KGHSH, CDR2 LQKENI. There are 17 residues in the CDR3. The CDR3 loop reads CASSPGTSGRSTDTQYF. As DNA, the CDR3 is TGTGCCAGCTCACCGGGGACTAGCGGGAGAAGCACAGATACGCAGTATTTT.

The gene calls are TRBV28 and TRBJ1-5; 7 positions match TRBD1. Germline CDR1 MDHEN, CDR2 SYDVKM. CDR3 length equals 18 residues. V lost 3 bases to trimming and J lost 0 bases; unmatched junction nucleotides: 11. The CDR3 nucleotides read TGTGCCAGCAGTTTCCCGCGGACAGGTCAATATAGCAATCAGCCCCAGCATTTT. The encoded protein is CASSFPRTGQYSNQPQHF.

V gene TRBV14 combines with J gene TRBJ2-7, with TRBD2 identical over 13 bases. J lost 7 bases, V lost 4 bases, and 7 bases had no gene match. CDR3 length equals 15 residues. Germline values: CDR1 SGHDN, CDR2 FVKESK. This chain's CDR3 is CASSPGTSGKLEQYF. The CDR3 region has the DNA TGTGCCAGCAGCCCCGGGACTAGCGGGAAACTTGAGCAGTACTTC. The full variable domain, completed using reference TRBV14 and TRBJ2-7, is EAGVTQFPSHSVIEKGQTVTLRCDPISGHDNLYWYRRVMGKEIKFLLHFVKESKQDESGMPNNRFLAERTGGTYSTLKVQPAELEDSGVYFCASSPGTSGKLEQYFGPGTRLTVT.

The chain is built from TRBV29-1 and TRBJ1-1; possible D gene TRBD1, 5 bases. V was cut by 2 bases and J by 6 bases, with 7 bases left in between. Germline V CDR1 and CDR2: SQVTM, ANQGSEA. The CDR3 is 11 amino acids. CDR3 region: CSVERGSEAFF. CDR3 bases: TGCAGCGTTGAACGGGGGTCTGAAGCTTTCTTT.

The gene calls are TRBV2 and TRBJ1-6; D remains unclear. V was shortened by 7 bases and J by 10 bases, with 14 bases between the two germline ends. The CDR3 has 13 residues. The germline V gene has CDR1 SNHLY and CDR2 FYNNEI. The CDR3 DNA reads as TGTGCCAGCACGCTGAGGGCCAGATCACCCCTCCACTTT. Its protein is CASTLRARSPLHF.

The V call is TRBV5-6, the J call TRBJ1-1; the match to TRBD1 covers 8 bases. With 4 bases clipped from V and 8 bases from J, the junction kept 7 bases outside the gene matches. The CDR3 runs to 13 residues. Germline V lookup: CDR1 SGHDT, CDR2 YYEEEE. CDR3 loop: CASSPWTGPEAFF. As DNA, the CDR3 is TGTGCCAGCAGCCCCTGGACAGGGCCCGAAGCTTTCTTT.

The rearrangement links TRBV27 to TRBJ2-3; tentatively, D is TRBD2 (5 bases). The CDR3 has 15 residues. The V gene lost 3 bases and the J gene lost 0 bases, with 10 bases spanning the gap. CDR1 and CDR2 from the germline V gene are MNHEY and SMNVEV (reference sequence). CDR3 in amino acids: CASSFRSASTDTQYF. The DNA for the CDR3 is TGTGCCAGCAGTTTTCGTAGCGCTAGCACAGATACGCAGTATTTT.

With regard to this clone: The sample carries other DNA sequences with the same CDR3. This chain uses TRBV27 with TRBJ1-5, with TRBD1 matching over 7 bases. Losses at the gene ends were 5 bases for V and 0 bases for J; bases not matched to a gene: 19. The germline CDR1 and CDR2 sequences are MNHEY and SMNVEV (reference sequence). This CDR3 region has 20 residues. CDR3 protein: CASSPPLDRIRVYSNQPQHF. DNA of the CDR3: TGTGCCAGCAGTCCCCCACTGGACAGGATTAGGGTCTATAGCAATCAGCCCCAGCATTTT.

This sequence joins TRBV7-9 and TRBJ2-7, with 9 bases aligning to TRBD1. The V segment lost 5 bases and the J segment 2 bases; nucleotides outside the gene matches: 7. The CDR3 has 15 amino acids. CDR1 is SEHNR, CDR2 FQNEAQ, per germline (reference sequence). CDR3 region: CASSPRDRVTYEQYF. The CDR3 nucleotides are TGTGCCAGCAGCCCCCGGGACAGGGTAACCTACGAGCAGTACTTC.